The clone carrying this T cell receptor beta chain was observed at least ten times. The antigen is not known. This record belongs to a study of CD8 T cells in ankylosing spondylitis. Points from the study as a whole: Ankylosing spondylitis blood appeared to carry a characteristic TCR beta motif of roughly eight highly homologous variants. Earlier literature documents some of the motif variants in reactive arthritis synovial fluid and blood.

TCRdb reanalysed the 5' RACE reads using MiXCR and keeps one entry per CDR3 protein. The sample shows 450,000 to 550,000 distinct CDR3 sequences, roughly 5% of them seen only once. Sample: blood, either unsorted or a sorted T cell fraction (not recorded which). The clonotype comes from a male donor with ankylosing spondylitis.

CDR3 DNA: TGTGCCAGCAGCGTAGCTGTGACAGGAGTTAACAATGAGCAGTTCTTC. As protein: CASSVAVTGVNNEQFF. V usage is TRBV9 and J usage is TRBJ2-1; weak D call: TRBD1 (6 bases). CDR1 is SGDLS, CDR2 YYNGEE, per germline. V was shortened by 0 bases and J by 5 bases, with 15 bases between the two germline ends. The CDR3 spans 16 residues.